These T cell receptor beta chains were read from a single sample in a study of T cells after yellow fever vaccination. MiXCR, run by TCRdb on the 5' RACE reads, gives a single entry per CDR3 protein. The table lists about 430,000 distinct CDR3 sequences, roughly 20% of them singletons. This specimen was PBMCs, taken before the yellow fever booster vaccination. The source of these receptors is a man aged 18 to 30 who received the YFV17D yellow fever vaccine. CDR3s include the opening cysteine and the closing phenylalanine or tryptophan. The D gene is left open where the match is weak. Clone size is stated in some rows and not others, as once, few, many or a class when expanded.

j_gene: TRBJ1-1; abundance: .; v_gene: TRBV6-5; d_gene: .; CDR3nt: TGTGCCAGCAGTTACTCGAGATCACTGGGGTCGAACACTGAAGCTTTCTTT; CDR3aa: CASSYSRSLGSNTEAFF
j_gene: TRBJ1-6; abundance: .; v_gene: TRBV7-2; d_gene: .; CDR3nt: TGTGCCAGCAGCTTAGGGCCTGGTTGGCCCCTCCACTTT; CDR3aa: CASSLGPGWPLHF
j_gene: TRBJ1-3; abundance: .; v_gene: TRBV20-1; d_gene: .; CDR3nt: TGCAGTGCTAGAAAGACAGGACTTTCTGGAAACACCATAAATTTT; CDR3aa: CSARKTGLSGNTINF
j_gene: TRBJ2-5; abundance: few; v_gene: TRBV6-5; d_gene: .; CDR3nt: TGTGCCAGCAGCACAAAAGTGGGGATCGAGACCCAGTACTTC; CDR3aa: CASSTKVGIETQYF
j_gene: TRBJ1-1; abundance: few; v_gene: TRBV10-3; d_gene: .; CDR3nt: TGTGCCATCAGTAAAACCGAGAACACTGAAGCTTTCTTT; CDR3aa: CAISKTENTEAFF
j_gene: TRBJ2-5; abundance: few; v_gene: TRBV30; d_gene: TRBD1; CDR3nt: TGTGCCTGGAGTGTTTCCGGACAGGGCGAGACCCAGTACTTC; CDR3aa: CAWSVSGQGETQYF
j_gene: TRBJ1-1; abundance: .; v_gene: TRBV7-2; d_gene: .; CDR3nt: TGTGCCAGCAGCTTCTCCGGGACAAACACTGAAGCTTTCTTT; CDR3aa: CASSFSGTNTEAFF
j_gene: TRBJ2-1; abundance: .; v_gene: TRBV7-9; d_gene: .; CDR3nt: TGTGCCAGCAGCTCCCCAGGGACTTACAATGAGCAGTTCTTC; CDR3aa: CASSSPGTYNEQFF
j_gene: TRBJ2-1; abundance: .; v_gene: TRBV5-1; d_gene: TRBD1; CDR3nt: TGCGCCAGCAGGGGACAGGGTTGGCATGAGCAGTTCTTC; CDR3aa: CASRGQGWHEQFF
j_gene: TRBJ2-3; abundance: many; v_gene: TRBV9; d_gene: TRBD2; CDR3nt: TGTGCCAGCAGCGCTGGACTAGCGGGGAGCACAGATACGCAGTATTTT; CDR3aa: CASSAGLAGSTDTQYF
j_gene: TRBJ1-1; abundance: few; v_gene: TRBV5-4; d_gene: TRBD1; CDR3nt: TGTGCCAGCAGCTTGGCCGGGACAGAGAACACTGAAGCTTTCTTT; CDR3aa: CASSLAGTENTEAFF
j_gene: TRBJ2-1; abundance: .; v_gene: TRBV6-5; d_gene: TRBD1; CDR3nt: TGTGCCAGCAGTTACACCGGGACAGGGGGGATCTTC; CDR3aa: CASSYTGTGGIF
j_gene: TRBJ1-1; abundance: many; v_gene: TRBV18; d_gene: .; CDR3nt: TGTGCCAGCTCACCATTTAAGGGCACTGAAGCTTTCTTT; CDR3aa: CASSPFKGTEAFF
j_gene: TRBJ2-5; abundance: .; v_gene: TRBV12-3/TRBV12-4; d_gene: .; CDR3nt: TGTGCCAGCAGTTTAATAGGGAACGACGAGACCCAGTACTTC; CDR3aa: CASSLIGNDETQYF
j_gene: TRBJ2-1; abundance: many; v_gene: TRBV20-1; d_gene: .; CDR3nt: TGCAGTGCTAGAGATCTAGCCCTCTCCTACAATGAGCAGTTCTTC; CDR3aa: CSARDLALSYNEQFF
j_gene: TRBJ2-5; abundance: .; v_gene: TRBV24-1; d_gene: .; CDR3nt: TGTGCCACCAGTGATGGGGTACGGGAGACCCAGTACTTC; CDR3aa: CATSDGVRETQYF
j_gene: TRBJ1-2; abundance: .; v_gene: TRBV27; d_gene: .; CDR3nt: TGTGCCAGCAGTCGGGGGAACAATGGCTACACCTTC; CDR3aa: CASSRGNNGYTF
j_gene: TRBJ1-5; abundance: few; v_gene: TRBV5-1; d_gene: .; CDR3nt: TGCGCCAGCAGCTTGGACGGGATCTATCAGCCCCAGCATTTT; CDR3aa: CASSLDGIYQPQHF
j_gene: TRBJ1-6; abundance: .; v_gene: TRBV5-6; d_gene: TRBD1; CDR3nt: TGTGCCAGCAGCTCGGACAGGGCCAGGCGGAATTCACCCCTCCACTTT; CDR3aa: CASSSDRARRNSPLHF
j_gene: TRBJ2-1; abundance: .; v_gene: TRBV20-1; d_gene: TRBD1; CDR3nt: TGCAGTGCAAGACAGGGATTCTACAATGAGCAGTTCTTC; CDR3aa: CSARQGFYNEQFF
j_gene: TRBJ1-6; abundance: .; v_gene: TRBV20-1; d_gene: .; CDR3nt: TGCAGTGCTAGTTGGGGGTTAGGGTCACCCCTCCACTTT; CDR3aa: CSASWGLGSPLHF
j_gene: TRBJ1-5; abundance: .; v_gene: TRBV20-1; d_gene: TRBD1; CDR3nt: TGCAGTGCTTCAAGGACAGGGGGAAATCAGCCCCAGCATTTT; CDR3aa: CSASRTGGNQPQHF
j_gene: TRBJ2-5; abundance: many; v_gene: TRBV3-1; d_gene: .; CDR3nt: TGTGCCAGCAGCCCGTTGGCGAGGTACCAAGAGACCCAGTACTTC; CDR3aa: CASSPLARYQETQYF
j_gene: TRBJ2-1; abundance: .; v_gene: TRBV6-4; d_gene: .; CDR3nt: TGTGCCAGCAGTGGGCTACTCGGCGCTTCCTACAATGAGCAGTTCTTC; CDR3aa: CASSGLLGASYNEQFF
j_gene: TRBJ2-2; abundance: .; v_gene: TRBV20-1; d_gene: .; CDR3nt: TGCAGTGCTAGCTCGGGAAGGGACACCGGGGAGCTGTTTTTT; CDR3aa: CSASSGRDTGELFF
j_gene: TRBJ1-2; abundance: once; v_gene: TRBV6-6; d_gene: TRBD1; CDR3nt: TGTGCCAGCAGTTACAGGCAGGGGGCTCGGTATGGCTACACCTTC; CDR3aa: CASSYRQGARYGYTF
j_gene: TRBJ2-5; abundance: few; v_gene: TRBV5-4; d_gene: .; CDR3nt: TGTGCCAGCAGCTTGGAGGCGGGGGCGGAAGAGACCCAGTACTTC; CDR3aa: CASSLEAGAEETQYF
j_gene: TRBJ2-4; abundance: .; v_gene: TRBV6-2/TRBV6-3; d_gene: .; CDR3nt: TGTGCCAGCAGTTACTCGAGGCTAGCCAAAAACATTCAGTACTTC; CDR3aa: CASSYSRLAKNIQYF
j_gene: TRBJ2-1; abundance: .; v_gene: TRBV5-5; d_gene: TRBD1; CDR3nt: TGTGCCAGCACCCGGTGGGGACAGATCCTTCCCCAGTTCTTC; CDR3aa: CASTRWGQILPQFF
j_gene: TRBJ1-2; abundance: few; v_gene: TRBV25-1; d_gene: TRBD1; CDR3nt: TGTGCCAGCAACAGGGGCTGGGGTGGCTACACCTTC; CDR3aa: CASNRGWGGYTF
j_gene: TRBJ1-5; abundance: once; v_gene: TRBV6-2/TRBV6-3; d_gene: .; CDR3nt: TGTGCCAGCAGTACCGATTCAGGACTCAATCAGCCCCAGCATTTT; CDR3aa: CASSTDSGLNQPQHF
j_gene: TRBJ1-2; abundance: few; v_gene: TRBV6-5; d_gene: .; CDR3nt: TGTGCCAGCAGTTACTCCCGGACAGTCTATGGCTACACCTTC; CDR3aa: CASSYSRTVYGYTF
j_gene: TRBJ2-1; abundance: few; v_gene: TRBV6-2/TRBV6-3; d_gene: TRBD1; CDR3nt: TGTGCCAGCAAGGGGGCCGCGAGCTCCTACAATGAGCAGTTCTTC; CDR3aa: CASKGAASSYNEQFF
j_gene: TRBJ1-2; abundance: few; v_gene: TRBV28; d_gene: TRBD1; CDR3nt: TGTGCCAGCAGTTTCACGACAGGGAACTATGGCTACACCTTC; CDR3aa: CASSFTTGNYGYTF
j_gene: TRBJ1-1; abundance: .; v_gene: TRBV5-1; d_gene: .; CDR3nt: TGCGCCAGCAGCTTGAGCAGCCCGAACACTGAAGCTTTCTTT; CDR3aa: CASSLSSPNTEAFF
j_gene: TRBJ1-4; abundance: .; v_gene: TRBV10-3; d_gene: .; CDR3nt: TGTGCCATCAGCCCCACCATAGCAACTAATGAAAAACTGTTTTTT; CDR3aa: CAISPTIATNEKLFF
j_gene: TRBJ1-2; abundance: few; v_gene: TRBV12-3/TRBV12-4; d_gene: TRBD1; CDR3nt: TGTGCCAGCAGAACTGGGACAGGGTCTTTGGTCTATGGCTACACCTTC; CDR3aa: CASRTGTGSLVYGYTF
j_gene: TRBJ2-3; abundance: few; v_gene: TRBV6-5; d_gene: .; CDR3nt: TGTGCCAGCAGTTACAGCGCACTGGCCACAGATACGCAGTATTTT; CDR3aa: CASSYSALATDTQYF
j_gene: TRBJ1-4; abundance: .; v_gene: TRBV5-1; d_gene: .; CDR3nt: TGCGCCAGCAGCTTGGACAGGGCGGAGGAAAAACTGTTTTTT; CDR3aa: CASSLDRAEEKLFF
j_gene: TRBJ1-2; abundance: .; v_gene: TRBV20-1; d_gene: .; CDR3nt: TGCAGTGCTGGTTCTTATGATGGTGATGGCTACACCTTC; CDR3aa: CSAGSYDGDGYTF
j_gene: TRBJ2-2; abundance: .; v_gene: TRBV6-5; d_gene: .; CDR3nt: TGTGCCAGCAGTTACGGGCCTAACACCGGGGAGCTGTTTTTT; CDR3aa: CASSYGPNTGELFF
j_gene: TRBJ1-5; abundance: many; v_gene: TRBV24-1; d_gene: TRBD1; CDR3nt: TGTGCCACCAGTGACTTGACAGGGAATCAGCCCCAGCATTTT; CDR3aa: CATSDLTGNQPQHF
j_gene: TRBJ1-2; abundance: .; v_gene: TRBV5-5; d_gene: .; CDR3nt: TGTGCCAGCAGCTTGCTCCCCGAAAGGGGCTACACCTTC; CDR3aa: CASSLLPERGYTF
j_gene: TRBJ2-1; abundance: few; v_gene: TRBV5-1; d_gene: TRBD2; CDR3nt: TGCGCCAGCAGCCAGACTAGCGGATACAATGAGCAGTTCTTC; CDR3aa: CASSQTSGYNEQFF
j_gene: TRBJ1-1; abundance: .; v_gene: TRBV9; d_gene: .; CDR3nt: TGTGCCAGCAGCGTAGATTTGATGAACACTGAAGCTTTCTTT; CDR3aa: CASSVDLMNTEAFF
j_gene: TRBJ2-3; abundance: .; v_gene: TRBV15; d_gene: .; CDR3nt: TGTGCCACCAGTGGCGATACGCAGTATTTT; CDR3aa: CATSGDTQYF
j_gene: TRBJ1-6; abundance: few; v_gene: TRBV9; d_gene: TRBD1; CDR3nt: TGTGCCAGCAGCCCTGTAAGGACAGGGATAGAGGCCCTCCACTTT; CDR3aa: CASSPVRTGIEALHF
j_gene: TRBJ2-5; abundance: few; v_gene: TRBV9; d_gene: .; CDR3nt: TGTGCCAGCAGCGTGATCGGCACCCAAGAGACCCAGTACTTC; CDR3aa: CASSVIGTQETQYF
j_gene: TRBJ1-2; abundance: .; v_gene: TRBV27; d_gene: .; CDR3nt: TGTGCCAGCAGGGTTGCAGGAGCTAACTATGGCTACACCTTC; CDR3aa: CASRVAGANYGYTF
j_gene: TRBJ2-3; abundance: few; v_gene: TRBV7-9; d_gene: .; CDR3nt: TGTGCCAGCAGCTTGGGGGGACAGATCACAGATACGCAGTATTTT; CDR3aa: CASSLGGQITDTQYF
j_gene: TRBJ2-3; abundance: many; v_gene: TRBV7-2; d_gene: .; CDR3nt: TGTGCCAGCAGCTTAGCCATCCAAGCAGATACGCAGTATTTT; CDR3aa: CASSLAIQADTQYF
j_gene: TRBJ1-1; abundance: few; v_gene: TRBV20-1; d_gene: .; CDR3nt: TGCAGTGCTAGAGATAGACGCCAGGCGGGCACTGAAGCTTTCTTT; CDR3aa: CSARDRRQAGTEAFF
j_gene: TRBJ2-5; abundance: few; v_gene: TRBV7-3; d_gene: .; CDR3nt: TGTGCCAGCAGTCGAGGGCCCCAAGAGACCCAGTACTTC; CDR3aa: CASSRGPQETQYF
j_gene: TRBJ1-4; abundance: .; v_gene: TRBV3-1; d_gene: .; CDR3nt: TGTGCCAGCAGCCCACCGGGACATAATGAAAAACTGTTTTTT; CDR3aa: CASSPPGHNEKLFF
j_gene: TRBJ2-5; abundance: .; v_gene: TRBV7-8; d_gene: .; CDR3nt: TGTGCCAGCAGCCTAACTAGTTTGAGCCAGTACTTC; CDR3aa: CASSLTSLSQYF